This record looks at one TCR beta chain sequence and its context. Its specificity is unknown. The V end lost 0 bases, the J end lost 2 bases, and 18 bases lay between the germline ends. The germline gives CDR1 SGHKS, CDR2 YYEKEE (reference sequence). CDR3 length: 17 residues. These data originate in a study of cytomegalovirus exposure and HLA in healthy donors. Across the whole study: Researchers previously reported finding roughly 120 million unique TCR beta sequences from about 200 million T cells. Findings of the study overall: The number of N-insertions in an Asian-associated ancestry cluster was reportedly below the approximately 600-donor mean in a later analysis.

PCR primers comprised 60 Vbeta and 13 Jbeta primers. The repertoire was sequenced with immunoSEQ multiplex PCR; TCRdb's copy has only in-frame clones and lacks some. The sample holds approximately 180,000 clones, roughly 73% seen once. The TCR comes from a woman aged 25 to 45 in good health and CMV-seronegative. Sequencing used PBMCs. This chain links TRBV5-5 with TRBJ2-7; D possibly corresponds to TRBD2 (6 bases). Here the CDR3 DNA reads TGTGCCAGCAGCTTGGAGTTTGGGGGGTTCACTACCTACGAGCAGTACTTC. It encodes CASSLEFGGFTTYEQYF.